The 17 T cell receptor beta chains presented below share a single source sample, sequenced in a study of OX40 agonist ivuxolimab in advanced cancers. This table comes from immunoSEQ multiplex PCR, and its TCRdb copy is limited to in-frame clones, with some not included. Among about 79,000 clones, 91% were seen once, and the ten largest hold roughly 6.9%. The material was CD4+ or CD8+ T cells sorted from blood, obtained in a trial of the OX40 agonist ivuxolimab. The receptors shown here come from an adult with an advanced solid tumor such as melanoma, head and neck, liver or kidney cancer.

The rearrangement links TRBV27 to TRBJ2-3, with a possible D match to TRBD2 (6 bases). The CDR3 sequence is 14 residues long. Germline V gives CDR1 MNHEY, CDR2 SMNVEV (reference sequence). Trimming left V 6 bases short and J 2 bases short, with 12 bases between. CDR3 loop: CASSVGLNTDTQYF. CDR3 in DNA: TGTGCCAGCAGCGTGGGACTGAACACAGATACGCAGTATTTT.

The gene calls are TRBV30 and TRBJ2-3, with a weak D call TRBD1 (6 bases). Per the germline V gene, CDR1 is GTSNPN and CDR2 is SVGIG (reference sequence). The germline V and J ends were trimmed by 3 bases and 1 base, with 8 bases remaining between them. The CDR3 runs 13 residues. CDR3 in DNA: TGTGCCTGGAGGGGGGCGGGCACAGATACGCAGTATTTT. Residues: CAWRGAGTDTQYF.

The chain has TRBV20-1 and TRBJ2-1, with 7 bases fitting TRBD2. The ends lost 7 bases at V and 9 bases at J; junction bases unmatched: 6. CDR1 is DFQATT, CDR2 SNEGSKA, per germline (reference sequence). The CDR3 has 11 residues. Here the CDR3 reads CSVRLAAEQFF. The CDR3 DNA reads as TGCAGTGTCAGACTAGCCGCTGAGCAGTTCTTC.

The chain combines TRBV7-2 with TRBJ2-1; 7 bases map to TRBD1. CDR3 length: 15 residues. CDR1 and CDR2 from the germline V gene are SGHTA and FQGNSA. Losses at the gene ends were 0 bases for V and 9 bases for J; bases not matched to a gene: 8. The CDR3 bases are TGTGCCAGCAGCTTAGCGTGGCGGACAGGAAGTGAGCAGTTCTTC. It encodes CASSLAWRTGSEQFF.

In DNA, the CDR3 is TGTGCCAGCAGCGTAGAGGGTGAAGAGACCCAGTACTTC. It codes for CASSVEGEETQYF. The V call is TRBV9, the J call TRBJ2-5, with D uncertain. The CDR3 runs 13 residues. V lost 0 bases and J 3 bases, leaving 6 bases between the germline ends. The germline gives CDR1 SGDLS, CDR2 YYNGEE.

With respect to this clone: The junction departs from germline at one end; a sequencing error may be responsible. The chain combines TRBV18 with TRBJ2-7; D is ambiguous. In germline, CDR1 is KGHSH, CDR2 LQKENI. The CDR3 covers 12 residues. The CDR3, as DNA: TGTGCCAGCTCACCAATGTCCTCCGAGCAGTACTTC. It codes for CASSPMSSEQYF.

This chain connects TRBV29-1 to TRBJ2-3; 13 bases align to TRBD2. The junction had 9 bases not matched to a gene; V was cut back by 5 bases and J by 4 bases. Germline V gene sequence: CDR1 SQVTM, CDR2 ANQGSEA. The CDR3 has 16 amino acids. The CDR3 DNA is TGCAGCGTTCCTCCGGGACTAGCGGGACTCTCAGATACGCAGTATTTT. Translated, it gives CSVPPGLAGLSDTQYF.

The CDR3 here is CASSVGTKTYNEQFF. In DNA, the CDR3 is TGTGCCAGCAGCGTCGGGACTAAGACTTACAATGAGCAGTTCTTC. The chain couples TRBV9 to TRBJ2-1, with 7 positions matching TRBD2. In germline, CDR1 is SGDLS, CDR2 YYNGEE. The CDR3 sequence is 15 residues long. Trimming at V came to 2 bases and at J to 4 bases, leaving 6 bases not matched to a gene. Full variable domain (rest looked up from reference TRBV9 and TRBJ2-1): DSGVTQTPKHLITATGQRVTLRCSPRSGDLSVYWYQQSLDQGLQFLIQYYNGEERAKGNILERFSAQQFPDLHSELNLSSLELGDSALYFCASSVGTKTYNEQFFGPGTRLTVL.

This chain uses TRBV5-1 with TRBJ1-4, with no clear D. The germline V gene has CDR1 SGHRS and CDR2 YFSETQ. Trimming pared 4 bases from V and 8 bases from J, leaving 15 bases between. CDR3 length: 14 amino acids. CDR3 residues: CASSLDWVGEKLFF. The CDR3 bases are TGCGCCAGCAGCCTGGACTGGGTCGGAGAAAAACTGTTTTTT.

The J gene is TRBJ1-5, the V gene TRBV18, with 10 bases that match TRBD1. The CDR3 consists of 17 residues. J gave up 6 bases and V 1 base, and 9 bases lay outside the gene matches. Germline V lookup: CDR1 KGHSH, CDR2 LQKENI. This chain's CDR3 is CASSPRTGQGTGQPQHF. CDR3 sequence (DNA): TGTGCCAGCTCACCACGGACGGGACAGGGGACTGGTCAGCCCCAGCATTTT.

The rearrangement joins TRBV27 to TRBJ2-7, with TRBD2 matching 8 bases. The CDR3 totals 17 residues. Germline values: CDR1 MNHEY, CDR2 SMNVEV (reference sequence). V lost 4 bases to trimming and J lost 2 bases; unmatched junction nucleotides: 13. CDR3 sequence: CASSWGSGMGGTYEQYF. The CDR3 DNA follows: TGTGCCAGCAGTTGGGGTAGCGGGATGGGAGGGACCTACGAGCAGTACTTC.

This chain links TRBV28 with TRBJ1-3; D unclear. The length of the CDR3 is 17 residues. Deletions cut 5 bases from V and 2 bases from J, with 19 bases between. Germline loops: CDR1 MDHEN, CDR2 SYDVKM. CDR3 bases: TGTGCCAGCAGTGCATCACTGGGCACCGGCCCTGGAAACACCATATATTTT. Protein product: CASSASLGTGPGNTIYF. Variable domain in full (rest from reference TRBV28 and TRBJ1-3): DVKVTQSSRYLVKRTGEKVFLECVQDMDHENMFWYRQDPGLGLRLIYFSYDVKMKEKGDIPEGYSVSREKKERFSLILESASTNQTSMYLCASSASLGTGPGNTIYFGEGSWLTVV.

V gene TRBV2 combines with J gene TRBJ1-5; 10 positions agree with TRBD1. V was pared by 5 bases and J by 9 bases, with 13 bases of the junction left unmatched. The CDR3 covers 16 residues. The germline V gene has CDR1 SNHLY and CDR2 FYNNEI. CDR3 coding DNA: TGTGCCAGCAGTCACCCCGGGACAGGGGTATCATCGCCCCAGCATTTT. Protein product: CASSHPGTGVSSPQHF. Looking up the rest from reference TRBV2 and TRBJ1-5 gives the full variable domain: EPEVTQTPSHQVTQMGQEVILRCVPISNHLYFYWYRQILGQKVEFLVSFYNNEISEKSEIFDDQFSVERPDGSNFTLKIRSTKLEDSAMYFCASSHPGTGVSSPQHFGDGTRLSIL.

The chain uses TRBV5-1 and TRBJ1-1; TRBD1 matches at 7 bases. Germline lookup yields CDR1 SGHRS and CDR2 YFSETQ. Germline trimming cut 6 bases from V and 0 bases from J; bases unmatched to any gene: 8. The CDR3 has 15 residues. CDR3 sequence: CASNSGTEVNTEAFF. For the CDR3, the DNA is TGCGCCAGCAACTCCGGGACAGAAGTGAACACTGAAGCTTTCTTT.

The CDR3 DNA reads TGTGCCAGCGGGACAGGGAGGAGCAATCAGCCCCAGCATTTT. Amino acids: CASGTGRSNQPQHF. The chain has TRBV2 and TRBJ1-5; 9 bases match TRBD1. Germline assignment: CDR1 SNHLY and CDR2 FYNNEI. The CDR3 is made up of 14 amino acids. The trim removed 8 bases at V and 1 base at J, leaving 3 bases unmatched.

The chain links TRBV5-4 to TRBJ2-3; 7 bases are shared with TRBD1. Per germline, CDR1 SGHNT and CDR2 YYREEE (reference sequence). The ends lost 4 bases at V and 1 base at J; junction bases unmatched: 3. The CDR3 contains 14 residues. The CDR3 nucleotides are TGTGCCAGCAGCAGACAGGGCGGCACAGATACGCAGTATTTT. Encoded protein: CASSRQGGTDTQYF.

Concerning this clone: Germline is not matched at one junction end, which may reflect a read error. The CDR3 coding sequence is TGCAGTGTCGGGGCCAGATCGGACTTC. Its protein product is CSVGARSDF. This sequence joins TRBV20-1 and TRBJ2-7; either TRBD1 or TRBD2 may fit D (5 bases each). From germline, CDR1 is DFQATT and CDR2 SNEGSKA (reference sequence). This CDR3 has 9 residues.